Presented here are 3 T cell receptor beta chains from one specimen sequenced in a study of blood T cell repertoires in COVID-19. TCRdb's copy holds only in-frame clones and misses some; the assay was immunoSEQ multiplex PCR. This sample has roughly 93,000 clones; over 80% occur once, and the top ten carry around 1%. Sequencing was performed on peripheral blood. These receptors came from a human donor in a cohort sampled during active COVID-19.

This chain connects TRBV4-2 to TRBJ2-3; D might be TRBD1 (6 bases). The V end was cut by 1 base, the J end by 4 bases, with 12 bases between. The CDR3 consists of 15 residues. Germline CDR1 is LGHNA and CDR2 is YNFKEQ. This chain's CDR3 is CASSQVVQGSDTQYF. In DNA, the CDR3 is TGTGCCAGCAGCCAAGTAGTACAGGGCTCAGATACGCAGTATTTT.

V gene TRBV7-9 combines with J gene TRBJ2-7; D is perhaps TRBD1 (5 bases). Germline CDR1 SEHNR, CDR2 FQNEAQ (reference sequence). The CDR3 consists of 15 residues. With 5 bases removed from V and 2 bases from J, the gap between germline ends came to 16 bases. CDR3 in DNA: TGTGCCAGCAGCCCCCCCGACAGTTCAACCTACGAGCAGTACTTC. This sequence encodes CASSPPDSSTYEQYF.

This clone was seen a single time. The chain recombines TRBV25-1 with TRBJ2-1; D is perhaps TRBD2 (6 bases). Per germline, CDR1 MGHDK and CDR2 SYGVNS. This CDR3 comprises 11 residues. Trimming took off 3 bases at V and 12 bases at J, with 9 bases between the two ends. The CDR3 protein is CASSETSLQFF. The CDR3 coding sequence is TGTGCCAGCAGTGAGACTAGTCTGCAGTTCTTC.